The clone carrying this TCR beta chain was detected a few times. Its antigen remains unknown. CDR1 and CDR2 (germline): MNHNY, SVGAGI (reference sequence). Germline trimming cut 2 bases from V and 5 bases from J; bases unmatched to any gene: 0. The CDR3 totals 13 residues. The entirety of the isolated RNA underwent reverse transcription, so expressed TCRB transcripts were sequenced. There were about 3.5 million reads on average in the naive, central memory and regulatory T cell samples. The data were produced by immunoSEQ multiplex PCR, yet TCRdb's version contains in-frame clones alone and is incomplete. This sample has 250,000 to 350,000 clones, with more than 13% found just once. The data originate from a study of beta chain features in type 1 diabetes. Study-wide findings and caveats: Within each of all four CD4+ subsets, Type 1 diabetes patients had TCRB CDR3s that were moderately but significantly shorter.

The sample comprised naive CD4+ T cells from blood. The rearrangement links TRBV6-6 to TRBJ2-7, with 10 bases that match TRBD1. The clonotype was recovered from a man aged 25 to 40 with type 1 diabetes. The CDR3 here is CASSYDRGHEQYF. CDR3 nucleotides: TGTGCCAGCAGTTACGACAGGGGGCACGAGCAGTACTTC.